This record concerns one T cell receptor beta chain sequence. Its antigen is unidentified. TCRdb recomputed calls from the reads with MiXCR, one row per CDR3 protein. The repertoire holds about 180,000 distinct CDR3 sequences, with around 14% as singletons. The data derive from a study of T cell repertoires in cytomegalovirus infection. Study details: The public TCR beta signatures pointed to both CMV infection and matching HLA type.

General observations from the study: CMV-specific TCR beta clonotypes restricted by HLA-C dominated the ex vivo response. People with CMV and the relevant HLA were identified by cumulative public TCR beta family frequency.

CDR1 SGHNT and CDR2 YENEEA come from the germline V gene. The CDR3 extends over 15 amino acids. V lost 2 bases and J 4 bases, leaving 12 bases between the germline ends. V and J are TRBV11-3 and TRBJ1-5; D is ambiguous. The TCR originated in a human donor in good health (CMV status not recorded). Some clones in this sample may be carry-over from other donors' samples. The sequencing sample was made of PBMCs. CDR3 nucleotide sequence: TGTGCCAGCAGCTTACCCGACACTTGGAATCAGCCCCAGCATTTT. Protein sequence: CASSLPDTWNQPQHF.